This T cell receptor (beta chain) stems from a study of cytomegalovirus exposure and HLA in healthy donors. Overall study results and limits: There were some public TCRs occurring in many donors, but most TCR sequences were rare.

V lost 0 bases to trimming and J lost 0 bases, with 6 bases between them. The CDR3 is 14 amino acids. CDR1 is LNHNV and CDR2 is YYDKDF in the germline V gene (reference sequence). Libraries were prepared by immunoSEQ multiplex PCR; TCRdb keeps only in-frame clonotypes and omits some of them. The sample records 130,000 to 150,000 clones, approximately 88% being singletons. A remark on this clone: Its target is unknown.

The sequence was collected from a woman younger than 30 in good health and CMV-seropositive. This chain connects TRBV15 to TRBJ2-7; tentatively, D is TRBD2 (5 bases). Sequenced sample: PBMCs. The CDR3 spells CATSRDSASYEQYF. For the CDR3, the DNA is TGTGCCACCAGCAGAGATAGCGCCTCCTACGAGCAGTACTTC.